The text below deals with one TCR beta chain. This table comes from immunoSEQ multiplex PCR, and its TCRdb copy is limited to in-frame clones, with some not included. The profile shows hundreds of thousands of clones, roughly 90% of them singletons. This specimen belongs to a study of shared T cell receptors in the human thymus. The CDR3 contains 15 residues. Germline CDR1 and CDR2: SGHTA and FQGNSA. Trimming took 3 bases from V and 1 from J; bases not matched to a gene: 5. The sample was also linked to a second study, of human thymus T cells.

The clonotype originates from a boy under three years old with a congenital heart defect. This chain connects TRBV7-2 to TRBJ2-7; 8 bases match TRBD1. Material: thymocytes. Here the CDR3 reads CASSFSGTGSYEQYF. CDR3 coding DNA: TGTGCCAGCAGCTTTTCCGGGACAGGTTCCTACGAGCAGTACTTC. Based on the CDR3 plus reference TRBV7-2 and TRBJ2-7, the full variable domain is GAGVSQSPSNKVTEKGKDVELRCDPISGHTALYWYRQSLGQGLEFLIYFQGNSAPDKSGLPSDRFSAERTGGSVSTLTIQRTQQEDSAVYLCASSFSGTGSYEQYFGPGTRLTVT.